Listed below are T cell receptor beta chains from one sample, sequenced in a study of shared clonotypes between healthy human individuals. Sequencing used immunoSEQ multiplex PCR; TCRdb keeps in-frame clones, though not all of them. The sample has hundreds of thousands of clones; roughly 84% are singletons. Sequencing was done on a sample of memory CD8+ T cells sorted from blood. The source of these receptors is a man younger than 35 in good health. Both conserved end residues are part of each CDR3. The order of the fields is J gene, D gene, V gene, clone size, CDR3 DNA, CDR3 protein. A D gene is named only where the DNA matches it firmly. Rows may omit the clone size; those that give it use once, few, many or a size class.

>TRBJ2-3|TRBD2|TRBV10-3|.
TGTGCCATCAGTGAGTACAGCGGGGGGGCCTCAGATACGCAGTATTTT
CAISEYSGGASDTQYF
>TRBJ2-4|.|TRBV5-1|.
TGCGCCAGCAGCCCGGGCCCCAATCAGAACATTCAGTACTTC
CASSPGPNQNIQYF
>TRBJ2-4|TRBD1|TRBV5-6|.
TGTGCCAGCAGCGAAGGGACAGGGTTCGTTAACATTCAGTACTTC
CASSEGTGFVNIQYF
>TRBJ2-5|.|TRBV11-2|.
TGTGCCAGCAGCTTAGGGTACCAAGAGACCCAGTACTTC
CASSLGYQETQYF
>TRBJ1-1|.|TRBV4-2|.
TGTGCCAGCAGCCAAGATGGGACGGCGAACACTGAAGCTTTCTTT
CASSQDGTANTEAFF
>TRBJ1-5|.|TRBV29-1|.
TGCAGCGTTGAAGAGGACAGCAATCAGCCCCAGCATTTT
CSVEEDSNQPQHF
>TRBJ2-7|TRBD1|TRBV19|.
TGTGCCAGTAGTCTCAGCGGACAGGGTCGCTACGAGCAGTACTTC
CASSLSGQGRYEQYF
>TRBJ2-3|.|TRBV6-5|.
TGTGCCAGCAGTTACGCAGCCATTGATGTCACAGATACGCAGTATTTT
CASSYAAIDVTDTQYF
>TRBJ1-3|TRBD1|TRBV7-9|.
TGTGCCAGCAGCTCCACAGGGGGCACTGGAAACACCATATATTTT
CASSSTGGTGNTIYF
>TRBJ1-2|.|TRBV6-5|once
TGTGCCAGCAGTCAGCTTAGTCTTAACTATGGCTACACCTTC
CASSQLSLNYGYTF
>TRBJ1-4|.|TRBV2|.
TGTGCCAGCAGTGAAAGGGCCAGCCTTAATGAAAAACTGTTTTTT
CASSERASLNEKLFF
>TRBJ2-7|.|TRBV14|many
TGTGCCAGCAGCCAAGACTACCACTACGAGCAGTACTTC
CASSQDYHYEQYF
>TRBJ2-1|TRBD1|TRBV9|.
TGTGCCAGTAAAACCGGGACAGGGGAAGGCAATGAGCAGTTCTTC
CASKTGTGEGNEQFF
>TRBJ2-2|.|TRBV5-6|once
TGTGCCAGCAGCTTACAAAACACCGGGGAGCTGTTTTTT
CASSLQNTGELFF
>TRBJ1-1|.|TRBV7-2|.
TGTGCCAGCAGCTTACCGGGTCAGGCAAACACTGAAGCTTTCTTT
CASSLPGQANTEAFF
>TRBJ1-2|.|TRBV6-1|many
TGTGCCAGCAGTGAAATTAGGGAATCCAACTATGGCTACACCTTC
CASSEIRESNYGYTF
>TRBJ1-2|.|TRBV7-9|.
TGTGCCAGCAGCTTAAAGGGACGCGGCTACACCTTC
CASSLKGRGYTF
>TRBJ2-1|TRBD1|TRBV7-3|.
TGTGCCAGCAGCCCTGGGACAGCTTCCTACAATGAGCAGTTCTTC
CASSPGTASYNEQFF
>TRBJ2-7|TRBD1|TRBV2|.
TGTGCCAGCACCCCCCTGACAGGGTGTTACGAGCAGTACTTC
CASTPLTGCYEQYF
>TRBJ1-2|.|TRBV7-9|once
TGTGCCAGCAGCTCGGACAGCTTC
CASSSDSF
>TRBJ1-2|TRBD1|TRBV7-9|once
TGTGCCAGCAGCACACACAGGACAGGGGAAAACTATGGCTACACCTTC
CASSTHRTGENYGYTF
>TRBJ2-3|.|TRBV7-9|many
TGTGCCAGCAGCTTAGGGGCGAATGTCCCAGATACGCAGTATTTT
CASSLGANVPDTQYF
>TRBJ1-4|.|TRBV7-9|.
TGTGCCAGCAGCTCATACACTGGACCGGGTACTAATGAAAAACTGTTTTTT
CASSSYTGPGTNEKLFF
>TRBJ1-5|.|TRBV19|.
TGTGCCAGTAGTATGGCGAGCAATCAGCCCCAGCATTTT
CASSMASNQPQHF
>TRBJ2-7|.|TRBV6-1|.
TGTGCCAGCAGTGAAGCGGGGAGTACCACACTAACTACGGAGCAGTACTTC
CASSEAGSTTLTTEQYF
>TRBJ2-7|.|TRBV27|.
TGTGCCAGCAGTTCCCAGGTTGGGGGGAGTTACGAGCAGTACTTC
CASSSQVGGSYEQYF
>TRBJ2-1|.|TRBV4-1|.
TGCGCCAGCACCCAACGAACCAATAACTACAATGAGCAGTTCTTC
CASTQRTNNYNEQFF
>TRBJ2-1|TRBD2|TRBV18|.
TGTGCCAGCTCACCACTACTAGCGAGTAGTGAGCAGTTCTTC
CASSPLLASSEQFF
>TRBJ2-5|.|TRBV2|.
TGTGCCTCCAACGGATTCGAGACCCAGTACTTC
CASNGFETQYF
>TRBJ2-1|TRBD2|TRBV13|.
TGTGCCAGCAGCTCAGGGACTAGCGGTCCCTACAATGAGCAGTTCTTC
CASSSGTSGPYNEQFF
>TRBJ2-3|.|TRBV5-6|.
TGTGCCAGCACCTCGCAGATTACCACAGATACGCAGTATTTT
CASTSQITTDTQYF
>TRBJ2-4|TRBD2|TRBV27|.
TGTGCCAGCAGGCCGATTACCGTAGCGGGAGCGGCCAAAAACATTCAGTACTTC
CASRPITVAGAAKNIQYF
>TRBJ2-6|.|TRBV14|.
TGTGCCAGCAGCTTCCGTGGAGGGGCCAACGTCCTGACTTTC
CASSFRGGANVLTF
>TRBJ2-7|.|TRBV4-1|.
TGCGCCAGCAGCCAAGACTGGTTAGTGGACTACACCACCTACGAGCAGTACTTC
CASSQDWLVDYTTYEQYF
>TRBJ2-7|.|TRBV4-3|.
TGCGCCAGCAGCCAAGATCCTATAGGGGCAGAGAGCTCCTACGAGCAGTACTTC
CASSQDPIGAESSYEQYF
>TRBJ2-3|TRBD1|TRBV30|.
TGTGCCTGGAGACAGGGGGCTAACGCAGATACGCAGTATTTT
CAWRQGANADTQYF
>TRBJ2-7|.|TRBV25-1|once
TGTGCCAGCAGTGTGGGTGGGAGTTCGTACCTCTTC
CASSVGGSSYLF
>TRBJ1-2|.|TRBV5-1|.
TGCGCCAGCAGGTCCCGTGGGGCTGGCTACACCTTC
CASRSRGAGYTF
>TRBJ2-1|.|TRBV9|.
TGTGCCAGCAGCGTAACAGACAATGAGCAGTTCTTC
CASSVTDNEQFF
>TRBJ2-1|.|TRBV7-9|once
TGTGCCAGCAGCTTAGCTGTCGGCTACAATGAGCAGTTCTTC
CASSLAVGYNEQFF
>TRBJ2-1|.|TRBV29-1|.
TGCAGCGTCACCGGGACCAGCTCCTACAATGAGCAGTTCTTC
CSVTGTSSYNEQFF
>TRBJ2-2|TRBD2|TRBV5-1|.
TGCGCCAGCAGCTGGTCGACTAGCGGGGGATCCACTGGGGAGCTGTTTTTT
CASSWSTSGGSTGELFF
>TRBJ1-5|.|TRBV7-9|.
TGTGCCAGCAGCTTAAACGGGCAGCCCCAGCATTTT
CASSLNGQPQHF
>TRBJ2-7|TRBD1|TRBV4-3|.
TGCGCCAGCAGCCAAGATGTAGGGACAGGGCAGTACGAGCAGTACTTC
CASSQDVGTGQYEQYF
>TRBJ1-4|.|TRBV7-2|.
TGTGCCAGCAGCTTAGGTCCTTATGGTGCAACTAATGAAAAACTGTTTTTT
CASSLGPYGATNEKLFF
>TRBJ1-2|.|TRBV6-4|.
TGTGCCAGCAGTGCTTATTCGACAGCTAACTATGGCTACACCTTC
CASSAYSTANYGYTF
>TRBJ1-1|.|TRBV7-3|.
TGTGCCAGCAGCGTCACAGAGGCAGTGAACTCTGAAGCTTTCTTT
CASSVTEAVNSEAFF
>TRBJ2-7|.|TRBV5-1|.
TGCGCCAGCAGCTTGTTTCCCGAGCAGTACTTC
CASSLFPEQYF
>TRBJ1-2|.|TRBV6-5|few
TGTGCCAGCAGTTCCCTCGGGGTCGGCTACACCTTC
CASSSLGVGYTF
>TRBJ1-2|.|TRBV10-2|.
TGCGCCAGCAGCCAGGGTTTTGAAGGCTACACCTTC
CASSQGFEGYTF
>TRBJ1-2|.|TRBV5-1|.
TGCGCCAGCAGCTTTCAGGGTATGGACTATGGCTACACCTTC
CASSFQGMDYGYTF
>TRBJ2-1|.|TRBV6-1|.
TGTGCCAGCACCGTGGCCTACAATGAGCAGTTCTTC
CASTVAYNEQFF
>TRBJ1-6|TRBD1|TRBV4-1|once
TGCGCCAGCAGCCAAGCCAGGGGAGGGACAGTTAATTCACCCCTCCACTTT
CASSQARGGTVNSPLHF
>TRBJ1-5|.|TRBV11-2|.
TGTGCCAGCAGCTTAGGAATACAGGAGGAGGATCAGCCCCAGCATTTT
CASSLGIQEEDQPQHF
>TRBJ2-1|.|TRBV9|once
TGTGCCAGCAGCGTCTGGGACTACAATGAGCAGTTCTTC
CASSVWDYNEQFF
>TRBJ1-4|TRBD1|TRBV27|once
TGTGCCAGCAGCCAACAGGGGCCAGGTGAAAAACTGTTTTTT
CASSQQGPGEKLFF